The present T cell receptor (beta chain) was sequenced within a study of vaccination and CD4 T cells after COVID-19. Study context: Investigators stimulated cells with overlapping spike peptides drawn from SARS-CoV-2, HCoV-NL63, HCoV-OC43 and HCoV-229E.

The CDR3 is made up of 13 amino acids. Trimming removed 4 bases from V and 6 bases from J; junction bases left unmatched: 3. Germline CDR1 MNHEY, CDR2 SVGEGT. With the Oncomine TCR Beta short-read assay, DNA from cultured CD4+ T cells was sequenced. One entry per CDR3 protein results from TCRdb running MiXCR on the PCR reads. The profile covers about 12,000 distinct CDR3 sequences, with about 60% appearing a single time and just over 7% taken by the ten largest. For this clonotype: What it binds is unknown.

Noted treatment: approximately 9-day PBMC culture with coronavirus spike peptide pools or control peptides (ViraFEST assay). This clonotype was sampled from a human donor who had recovered from COVID-19. The rearrangement joins TRBV6-2 or TRBV6-3 to TRBJ1-2; 9 nucleotides line up with TRBD1. Here the sequenced sample was CD4+ T cells from blood, cultured in vitro, taken before SARS-CoV-2 vaccination. CDR3 loop: CASSWGQGDGYTF. The CDR3 DNA reads TGTGCCAGCAGTTGGGGACAGGGAGATGGCTACACCTTC.